A single T cell receptor beta chain is shown here with its context. What it recognizes is unknown. One junction end disagrees with the germline gene, perhaps due to a read error. No cell sorting was done before RNA was extracted from the tissue. Germline V gene data show CDR1 as SQVTM and CDR2 as ANQGSEA. This CDR3 region has 12 residues. The library came from three nested PCR rounds adapted from ARM-PCR protocols. TCRdb re-called the multiplex PCR reads through MiXCR, storing one row per CDR3 protein. The data contain some 71,000 distinct CDR3 sequences, about two thirds of them seen just once; the ten biggest clones take up approximately 9.5%. This specimen comes from a study of tumor and adjacent non-tumor tissue in lung cancer. Overall study context: Each sample yielded approximately 4.2 million productive TCRbeta reads on average.

General study results and limits: TCR diversity was significantly greater in tumor than normal lung tissue. Tumor repertoires had a smaller top 100 clone share than normal lung.

The clonotype was recovered from a woman aged 40 to 50 with non-small cell lung cancer. V is TRBV29-1 and J is TRBJ2-1; no clear D. Sequencing was performed on lung tumor tissue. CDR3 residues: CSVQRTCNEQFF. CDR3 in DNA: TGCAGCGTTCAGAGGACGTGTAATGAGCAATTCTTC.